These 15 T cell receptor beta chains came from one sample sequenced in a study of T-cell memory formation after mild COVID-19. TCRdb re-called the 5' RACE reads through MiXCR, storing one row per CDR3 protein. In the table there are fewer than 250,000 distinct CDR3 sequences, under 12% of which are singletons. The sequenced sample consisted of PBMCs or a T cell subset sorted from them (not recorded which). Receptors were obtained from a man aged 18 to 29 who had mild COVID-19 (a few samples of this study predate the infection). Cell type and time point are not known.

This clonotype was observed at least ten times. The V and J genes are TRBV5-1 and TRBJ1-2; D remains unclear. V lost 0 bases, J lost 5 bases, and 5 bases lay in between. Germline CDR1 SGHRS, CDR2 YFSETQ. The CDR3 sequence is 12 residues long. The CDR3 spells CASSLDRYGYTF. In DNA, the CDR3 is TGCGCCAGCAGCTTGGACCGGTATGGCTACACCTTC.

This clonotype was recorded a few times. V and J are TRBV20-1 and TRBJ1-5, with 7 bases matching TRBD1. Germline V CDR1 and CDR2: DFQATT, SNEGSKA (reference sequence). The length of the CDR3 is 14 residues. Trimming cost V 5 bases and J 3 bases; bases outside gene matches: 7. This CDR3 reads CSAGRQGVNQPQHF. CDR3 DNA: TGCAGTGCTGGGAGACAGGGAGTCAATCAGCCCCAGCATTTT.

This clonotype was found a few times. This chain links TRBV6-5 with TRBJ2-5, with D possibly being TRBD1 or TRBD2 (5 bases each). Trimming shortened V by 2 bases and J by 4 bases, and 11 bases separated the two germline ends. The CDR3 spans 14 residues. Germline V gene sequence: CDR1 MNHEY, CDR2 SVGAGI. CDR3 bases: TGTGCCAGCAGTTACGGGGACGATCGAGAGACCCAGTACTTC. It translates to CASSYGDDRETQYF.

The DNA for the CDR3 is TGTGCCAGCAGTCTGGGAATGGGGAATTCACCCCTCCACTTT. Encoded protein: CASSLGMGNSPLHF. The chain uses TRBV6-2 or TRBV6-3 and TRBJ1-6, with D uncertain. The V gene lost 5 bases and the J gene lost 7 bases, with 12 bases spanning the gap. Germline CDR1 is MNHEY and CDR2 is SVGEGT. The CDR3 has 14 amino acids.

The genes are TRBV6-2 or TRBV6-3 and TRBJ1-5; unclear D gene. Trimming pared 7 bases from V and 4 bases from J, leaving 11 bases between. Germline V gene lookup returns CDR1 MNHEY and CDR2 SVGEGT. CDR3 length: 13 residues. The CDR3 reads CASNRHQNQPQHF. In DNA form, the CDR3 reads TGTGCCAGCAATAGACACCAAAATCAGCCCCAGCATTTT.

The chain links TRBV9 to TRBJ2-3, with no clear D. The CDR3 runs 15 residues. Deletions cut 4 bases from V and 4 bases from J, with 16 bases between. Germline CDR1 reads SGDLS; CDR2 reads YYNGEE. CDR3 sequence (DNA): TGTGCCAGCAGCCCCCGTGTCTTGGCAGCAGATACGCAGTATTTT. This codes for CASSPRVLAADTQYF.

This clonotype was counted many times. The CDR3 coding sequence is TGCGCCAGCAGCCCGGAAGGGAGCTACAATGAGCAGTTCTTC. It codes for CASSPEGSYNEQFF. V and J are TRBV5-1 and TRBJ2-1, with TRBD2 as a possible D gene (5 bases). Trimming left V 4 bases short and J 3 bases short, with 11 bases between. From germline, CDR1 is SGHRS and CDR2 YFSETQ. This CDR3 contains 14 residues.

The CDR3 nucleotides are TGCAGTGCTTACGCGAACCCCAAGGTGTTTTTT. Amino acid sequence: CSAYANPKVFF. This chain connects TRBV20-1 to TRBJ1-4; D uncertain. Germline V CDR1 and CDR2: DFQATT, SNEGSKA (reference sequence). Trimming pared 5 bases from V and 15 bases from J, leaving 16 bases between. This CDR3 contains 11 residues.

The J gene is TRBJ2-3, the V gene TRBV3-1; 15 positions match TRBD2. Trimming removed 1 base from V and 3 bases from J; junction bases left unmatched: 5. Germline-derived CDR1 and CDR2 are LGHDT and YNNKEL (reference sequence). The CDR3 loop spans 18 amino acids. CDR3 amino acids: CASSQGMGLAGGTDTQYF. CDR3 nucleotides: TGTGCCAGCAGCCAAGGAATGGGACTAGCGGGGGGAACAGATACGCAGTATTTT.

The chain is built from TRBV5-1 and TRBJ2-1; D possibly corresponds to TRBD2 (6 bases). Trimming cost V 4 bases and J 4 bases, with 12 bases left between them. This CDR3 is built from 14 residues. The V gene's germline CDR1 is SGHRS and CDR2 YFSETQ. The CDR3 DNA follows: TGCGCCAGCAGCAATTCCGGGAGATACAATGAGCAGTTCTTC. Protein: CASSNSGRYNEQFF.

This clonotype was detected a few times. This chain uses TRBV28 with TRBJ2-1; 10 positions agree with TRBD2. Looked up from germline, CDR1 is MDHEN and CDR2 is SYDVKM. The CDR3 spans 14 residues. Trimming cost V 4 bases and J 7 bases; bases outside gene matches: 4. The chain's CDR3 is CASSSSGGSNEQFF. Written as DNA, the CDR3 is TGTGCCAGCAGTTCTAGCGGGGGTAGTAATGAGCAGTTCTTC. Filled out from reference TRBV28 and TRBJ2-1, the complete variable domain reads DVKVTQSSRYLVKRTGEKVFLECVQDMDHENMFWYRQDPGLGLRLIYFSYDVKMKEKGDIPEGYSVSREKKERFSLILESASTNQTSMYLCASSSSGGSNEQFFGPGTRLTVL.

The chain's CDR3 is CSFPQGDRGYTF. The CDR3 DNA reads TGCAGTTTTCCACAGGGAGATCGCGGCTACACCTTC. The V call is TRBV20-1, the J call TRBJ1-2, with a tentative D call TRBD1 (6 bases). CDR1 DFQATT and CDR2 SNEGSKA come from the germline V gene (reference sequence). The CDR3 loop spans 12 amino acids. V was pared by 8 bases and J by 8 bases, with 18 bases between.

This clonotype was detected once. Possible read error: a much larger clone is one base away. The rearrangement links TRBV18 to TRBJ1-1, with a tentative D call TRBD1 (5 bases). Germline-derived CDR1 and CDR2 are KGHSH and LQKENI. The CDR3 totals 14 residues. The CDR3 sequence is CASSPLGDYTEDFF. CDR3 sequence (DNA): TGTGCCAGCTCACCACTCGGGGACTACACTGAAGATTTCTTT.

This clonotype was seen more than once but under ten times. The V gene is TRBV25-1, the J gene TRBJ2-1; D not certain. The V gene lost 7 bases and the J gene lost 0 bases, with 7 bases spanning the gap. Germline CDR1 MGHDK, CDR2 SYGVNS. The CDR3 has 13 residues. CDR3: CASTSYSYNEQFF. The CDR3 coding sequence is TGTGCCAGCACATCTTACTCCTACAATGAGCAGTTCTTC.

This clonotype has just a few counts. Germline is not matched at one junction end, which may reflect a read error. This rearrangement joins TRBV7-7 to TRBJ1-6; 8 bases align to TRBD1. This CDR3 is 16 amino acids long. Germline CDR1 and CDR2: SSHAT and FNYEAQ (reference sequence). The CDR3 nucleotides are TGTGCTAGCAGCCCCGGACAGGGCCCCCATCATTCACCCCTCCACTTT. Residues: CASSPGQGPHHSPLHF.